Below are 19 T cell receptor beta chains sequenced from a single sample in a study of T cells after yellow fever vaccination. TCRdb fed the 5' RACE reads into MiXCR, producing one record per CDR3 protein. Of under 250,000 distinct CDR3 sequences detected, around 7% appear once; the ten largest clones hold roughly 0.9%. Sample: CD4+ T cells sorted from PBMCs, taken 15 days after the yellow fever booster vaccination. The receptors derive from a man aged 25-40 years who received the YFV17D yellow fever vaccine.

The rearrangement uses TRBV14 and TRBJ2-1; D gene ambiguous. Germline V gene sequence: CDR1 SGHDN, CDR2 FVKESK. The CDR3 runs to 13 residues. Trimming stripped 10 bases from V and 0 bases from J, with 10 bases between. Here the CDR3 DNA reads TGTGCCACCTCTGTGGGCTCCTACAATGAGCAGTTCTTC. Protein product: CATSVGSYNEQFF. The full variable domain, with the rest looked up from reference TRBV14 and TRBJ2-1, is EAGVTQFPSHSVIEKGQTVTLRCDPISGHDNLYWYRRVMGKEIKFLLHFVKESKQDESGMPNNRFLAERTGGTYSTLKVQPAELEDSGVYFCATSVGSYNEQFFGPGTRLTVL.

The CDR3 DNA follows: TGTGCCAGCAGCTCCACACAGGGCAATGAGCAGTTCTTC. This encodes CASSSTQGNEQFF. The chain couples TRBV7-2 to TRBJ2-1; a weak D match, TRBD1 (6 bases). The CDR3 extends over 13 amino acids. The germline V gene has CDR1 SGHTA and CDR2 FQGNSA. V was cut by 4 bases and J by 6 bases, with 10 bases left in between.

This clonotype was seen more than once but under ten times. This chain links TRBV3-1 with TRBJ2-3; D is unclear. V lost 0 bases, J lost 2 bases, and 12 bases lay in between. The CDR3 length is 16 residues. Germline V CDR1 and CDR2: LGHDT, YNNKEL (reference sequence). CDR3 nucleotides: TGTGCCAGCAGCCAAGACTTTCGTGTCCACACAGATACGCAGTATTTT. It translates to CASSQDFRVHTDTQYF.

A few counts support this clonotype. V and J are TRBV11-2 and TRBJ2-3; D possibly corresponds to TRBD2 (5 bases). V was clipped by 7 bases and J by 5 bases, with 22 bases between them. Germline CDR1 is SGHAT and CDR2 is FQNNGV. The CDR3 spans 16 residues. The CDR3 protein is CASTAIGLLRVDTQYF. The CDR3 bases are TGTGCCAGCACCGCCATAGGACTTCTTCGAGTAGATACGCAGTATTTT.

The CDR3 sequence is CASSFTGAVYGYTF. DNA of the CDR3: TGTGCCAGCAGTTTCACGGGGGCGGTATATGGCTACACCTTC. The J gene is TRBJ1-2, the V gene TRBV28; a weak D match, TRBD1 (6 bases). Trimming took 3 bases from V and 5 from J, leaving 13 bases between them. CDR3 size: 14 residues. The V gene's germline CDR1 is MDHEN and CDR2 SYDVKM.

The V and J genes are TRBV6-1 and TRBJ2-7; TRBD1 aligns across 9 bases. The CDR3 has 12 amino acids. J gave up 5 bases and V 6 bases, and 2 bases lay outside the gene matches. The germline gives CDR1 MNHNS, CDR2 SASEGT. This CDR3 is CASRRQGDEQYF. In DNA, the CDR3 is TGTGCCAGCAGACGACAGGGGGACGAGCAGTACTTC.

The chain links TRBV5-4 to TRBJ2-5; the match to TRBD1 covers 8 bases. Germline lookup yields CDR1 SGHNT and CDR2 YYREEE (reference sequence). V trimming: 4 bases; J trimming: 7 bases; junction bases outside the gene matches: 6. This CDR3 has 13 residues. Here the CDR3 reads CASSPDRVGTQYF. CDR3 nucleotide sequence: TGTGCCAGCAGCCCGGACAGGGTCGGGACCCAGTACTTC.

This clonotype was detected a few times. CDR3 coding DNA: TGTGCCAGCTATACTGACAGTTACAATGAGCAGTTCTTC. Its protein is CASYTDSYNEQFF. The chain is built from TRBV2 and TRBJ2-1; maybe TRBD1 (5 bases). V dropped 8 bases and J dropped 4 bases, with 12 bases sitting between them. The germline V gene has CDR1 SNHLY and CDR2 FYNNEI. This CDR3 comprises 13 residues.

The table lists this clonotype with a few counts. The CDR3 region has the DNA TGTGCCAGCAGACGAGGACAGTCCCATCAGCCCCAGCATTTT. Amino acid sequence: CASRRGQSHQPQHF. This chain links TRBV12-3 or TRBV12-4 with TRBJ1-5, with D perhaps TRBD1 (6 bases). Trimming removed 6 bases from V and 5 bases from J, with 14 bases in between. The length of the CDR3 is 14 residues.

This clonotype was observed at least ten times. V is TRBV20-1 and J is TRBJ2-7; D gene ambiguous. The germline V and J ends were trimmed by 5 bases and 5 bases, with 19 bases remaining between them. CDR1 and CDR2 from the germline V gene are DFQATT and SNEGSKA (reference sequence). This CDR3 has 14 amino acids. CDR3: CSAAHPDHLNEQYF. In DNA form, the CDR3 reads TGCAGTGCTGCCCACCCCGATCACCTCAACGAGCAGTACTTC.

V is TRBV29-1 and J is TRBJ1-1; D unclear. Germline V gives CDR1 SQVTM, CDR2 ANQGSEA. V was pared by 2 bases and J by 0 bases, with 10 bases between. CDR3 length equals 14 residues. The CDR3 nucleotides read TGCAGCGTTGAACGCGGAGGTGTGAACACTGAAGCTTTCTTT. Amino acid sequence: CSVERGGVNTEAFF.

V usage is TRBV3-1 and J usage is TRBJ2-5; 8 bases are a match to TRBD2. V lost 4 bases to trimming and J lost 2 bases; unmatched junction nucleotides: 9. Germline V gene sequence: CDR1 LGHDT, CDR2 YNNKEL (reference sequence). There are 16 residues in the CDR3. The CDR3 DNA follows: TGTGCCAGCAGCCCCCTTACTAGCGGAGTTCAAGAGACCCAGTACTTC. Its protein product is CASSPLTSGVQETQYF.

This clonotype was found many times. J is TRBJ2-3 and V is TRBV7-6, with 14 bases matching TRBD2. CDR1 SGHVS and CDR2 FNYEAQ come from the germline V gene. V lost 2 bases to trimming and J lost 3 bases; unmatched junction nucleotides: 1. This CDR3 is built from 16 residues. For the CDR3, the DNA is TGTGCCAGCAGCTTAAGACTAGCGGGAGGGACAGATACGCAGTATTTT. It is translated as CASSLRLAGGTDTQYF. Filled out from reference TRBV7-6 and TRBJ2-3, the complete variable domain reads GAGVSQSPRYKVTKRGQDVALRCDPISGHVSLYWYRQALGQGPEFLTYFNYEAQQDKSGLPNDRFSAERPEGSISTLTIQRTEQRDSAMYRCASSLRLAGGTDTQYFGPGTRLTVL.

The chain is built from TRBV19 and TRBJ2-2, with D possibly matching TRBD1 (6 bases). The CDR3 has 14 residues. From germline, CDR1 is LNHDA and CDR2 SQIVND (reference sequence). V shed 6 bases and J shed 8 bases, with 16 bases lying between them. This chain's CDR3 is CASSEQGIAGELFF. CDR3 coding DNA: TGTGCCAGTAGCGAACAGGGAATCGCTGGGGAGCTGTTTTTT.

The sample holds a few counts of this clonotype. This chain links TRBV10-2 with TRBJ2-3, with D maybe TRBD2 (6 bases). V dropped 6 bases and J dropped 1 base, with 14 bases sitting between them. This CDR3 has 15 residues. Germline loops: CDR1 WSHSY, CDR2 SAAADI. The CDR3 sequence: CASSGGTGGTDTQYF. The CDR3 nucleotides are TGCGCCAGCAGCGGCGGGACGGGAGGCACAGATACGCAGTATTTT.

The chain recombines TRBV5-4 with TRBJ2-1, with D maybe TRBD2 (5 bases). V lost 7 bases, J lost 0 bases, and 11 bases lay in between. CDR1 SGHNT and CDR2 YYREEE come from the germline V gene (reference sequence). There are 14 residues in the CDR3. This chain's CDR3 is CASGGFSSYNEQFF. The CDR3 nucleotides are TGTGCCAGCGGCGGGTTCAGCTCCTACAATGAGCAGTTCTTC. The entire variable domain, with the rest obtained from reference TRBV5-4 and TRBJ2-1, is as follows: ETGVTQSPTHLIKTRGQQVTLRCSSQSGHNTVSWYQQALGQGPQFIFQYYREEENGRGNFPPRFSGLQFPNYSSELNVNALELDDSALYLCASGGFSSYNEQFFGPGTRLTVL.

The chain carries TRBV7-2 and TRBJ1-2, with D possibly TRBD1 on 6 matching bases. The germline gives CDR1 SGHTA, CDR2 FQGNSA. The CDR3 length is 14 residues. The ends were cut back, 1 base at V and 8 bases at J, with 14 bases in the middle. The CDR3 region has the DNA TGTGCCAGCAGCTTAGACAGGGAGGATGGGGGCTACACCTTC. The encoded protein is CASSLDREDGGYTF. The complete variable domain, with remaining parts taken from reference TRBV7-2 and TRBJ1-2, reads GAGVSQSPSNKVTEKGKDVELRCDPISGHTALYWYRQSLGQGLEFLIYFQGNSAPDKSGLPSDRFSAERTGGSVSTLTIQRTQQEDSAVYLCASSLDREDGGYTFGSGTRLTVV.

The chain's CDR3 is CASSRVAASTDTQYF. The CDR3, as DNA: TGTGCCAGCAGCCGCGTAGCGGCTAGCACAGATACGCAGTATTTT. The chain links TRBV7-2 to TRBJ2-3; D possibly corresponds to TRBD2 (6 bases). Germline lookup yields CDR1 SGHTA and CDR2 FQGNSA. V dropped 5 bases and J dropped 0 bases, with 12 bases sitting between them. The CDR3 is 15 residues long.

This clonotype was seen many times. The V and J genes are TRBV10-3 and TRBJ2-5; D remains ambiguous. The CDR3 extends over 13 amino acids. Trimming stripped 3 bases from V and 3 bases from J, with 8 bases between. Germline values: CDR1 ENHRY, CDR2 SYGVKD. CDR3 DNA sequence: TGTGCCATCAGTGATTCGGTGGAAGAGACCCAGTACTTC. Translated: CAISDSVEETQYF.